In this sample, the clone carrying this TCR beta chain turned up a few times. TCRdb fed the RT-PCR reads into MiXCR, producing one record per CDR3 protein. The table records 650,000 to 800,000 distinct CDR3 sequences, around 14% of them present only once. The CDR3 extends over 13 amino acids. CDR1 and CDR2 from the germline V gene are DFQATT and SNEGSKA (reference sequence). Trimming pared 0 bases from V and 7 bases from J, leaving 13 bases between. The rearrangement joins TRBV20-1 to TRBJ2-7; tentative D call: TRBD2 (5 bases). The specimen sequenced was memory CD4+ T cells from blood. This clonotype was sampled from a female donor in good health, serving as a healthy control. CDR3 DNA sequence: TGCAGTGCTAGAGATCTCGCGGGCTGGGAGCAGTACTTC. Amino acids: CSARDLAGWEQYF.